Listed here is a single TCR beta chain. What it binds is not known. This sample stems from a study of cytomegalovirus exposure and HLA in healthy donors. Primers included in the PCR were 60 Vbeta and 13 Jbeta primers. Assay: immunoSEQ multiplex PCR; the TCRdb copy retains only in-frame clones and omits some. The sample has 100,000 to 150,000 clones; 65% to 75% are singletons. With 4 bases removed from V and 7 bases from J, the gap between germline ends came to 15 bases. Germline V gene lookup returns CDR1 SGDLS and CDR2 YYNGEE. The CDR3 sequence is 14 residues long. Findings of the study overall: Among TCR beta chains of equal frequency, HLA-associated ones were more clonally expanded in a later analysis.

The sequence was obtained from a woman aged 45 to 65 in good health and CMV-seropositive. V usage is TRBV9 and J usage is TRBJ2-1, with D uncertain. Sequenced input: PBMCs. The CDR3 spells CASSPTTSMNEQFF. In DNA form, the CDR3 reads TGTGCCAGCAGCCCCACCACGAGCATGAATGAGCAGTTCTTC. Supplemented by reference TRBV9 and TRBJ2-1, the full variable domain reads DSGVTQTPKHLITATGQRVTLRCSPRSGDLSVYWYQQSLDQGLQFLIQYYNGEERAKGNILERFSAQQFPDLHSELNLSSLELGDSALYFCASSPTTSMNEQFFGPGTRLTVL.